The source of this T cell receptor beta chain is a study of metastatic and nonmetastatic thyroid tumors. Study as a whole: Repertoire comparisons spanned blood and tumor or nodule tissue from malignant and benign thyroid patients.

This clone was recorded many times. Prior to thyroid surgery, none of the patients had received any treatment. This CDR3 spans 15 amino acids. V lost 7 bases to trimming and J lost 3 bases, with 18 bases between them. From the PCR reads, TCRdb re-called clones with MiXCR. This table holds approximately 42,000 clones, less than 25% found once. The sequencing input was tumor tissue. The receptor was derived from a female donor with papillary thyroid cancer or a benign thyroid nodule (not recorded which). Some clones in this sample may be carry-over from other donors' samples. The gene calls are TRBV12-3 or TRBV12-4 and TRBJ1-1; possibly TRBD1 for D (5 bases). As DNA, the CDR3 is TGTGCCAGCACCCTCTCGGCAGGGCGGGACACTGAAGCTTTCTTT. It is translated as CASTLSAGRDTEAFF.